The present TCR beta chain was sequenced within a study of blood T cell repertoires in COVID-19. In the study overall: The analysed material was cDNA or gDNA that came from T cells, B-cell-depleted T cells, or PBMCs.

CDR1 and CDR2 (germline): MNHEY, SVGAGI. The CDR3 covers 14 residues. The germline V and J ends were trimmed by 7 bases and 0 bases, with 13 bases remaining between them. The table came from immunoSEQ multiplex PCR; TCRdb's copy has only in-frame clones and leaves some out. The data show about 190,000 clones, 86% seen once. The sequence was collected from a woman aged 25 to 45 with active or convalescent COVID-19. The V and J genes are TRBV6-5 and TRBJ2-7; perhaps TRBD2 as D (5 bases). Sequencing was performed on peripheral blood. In DNA form, the CDR3 reads TGTGCCAGCACCGGACTGACCTACTCCTACGAGCAGTACTTC. Translation: CASTGLTYSYEQYF.